This T cell receptor beta chain was captured by sequencing in a study of CD8 T cells in Susac syndrome. cDNA came from around 0.5 to 1 ug RNA primed by random hexamers. TCRdb passed the immunoSEQ multiplex PCR reads through MiXCR, listing each CDR3 protein once. The data hold some 95,000 distinct CDR3 sequences, with over 80% observed a single time. The length of the CDR3 is 15 residues. CDR1 and CDR2 from the germline V gene are DFQATT and SNEGSKA (reference sequence). The V end was cut by 1 base, the J end by 4 bases, with 11 bases between. Material for sequencing was CD8+ T cells from PBMCs. The sequence was obtained from a human donor in good health. The gene calls are TRBV20-1 and TRBJ2-6; maybe TRBD1 (6 bases). The CDR3 DNA sequence: TGCAGTGCTAGAGCAGGGGAGTCCGGGGCCAACGTCCTGACTTTC. Amino acid sequence: CSARAGESGANVLTF.